These 27 T cell receptor beta chains share one sample of origin, sequenced in a study of blood T cell repertoires in COVID-19. Sequencing was performed with immunoSEQ multiplex PCR; in TCRdb, only in-frame clones are kept and a portion is missing. The data contain about 99,000 clones, about 83% of them singletons. The material sequenced was peripheral blood. The receptors here all came from a man between 65 and 85 years old with active or convalescent COVID-19.

The J gene is TRBJ2-5, the V gene TRBV2; no definite D call. The CDR3 has 15 amino acids. Germline V lookup: CDR1 SNHLY, CDR2 FYNNEI. With 2 bases removed from V and 1 base from J, the gap between germline ends came to 11 bases. The DNA for the CDR3 is TGTGCCAGCAGTGAAAACGAGGTACGCCAAGAGACCCAGTACTTC. Translated, it gives CASSENEVRQETQYF.

The V gene is TRBV6-5, the J gene TRBJ2-7, with TRBD2 identical over 9 bases. CDR3 length: 15 residues. With V trimmed by 3 bases and J by 4 bases, 7 bases remained unmatched. Germline values: CDR1 MNHEY, CDR2 SVGAGI. The chain's CDR3 is CASSYLIAGVYEQYF. Written as DNA, the CDR3 is TGTGCCAGCAGTTATTTGATAGCGGGGGTATACGAGCAGTACTTC.

This clone was seen a single time. This chain uses TRBV19 with TRBJ1-5, with 9 bases that match TRBD1. V dropped 5 bases and J dropped 4; count of bases not matched to a gene: 3. Per the germline V gene, CDR1 is LNHDA and CDR2 is SQIVND (reference sequence). This CDR3 has 14 amino acids. The CDR3 protein is CASSATGGNQPQHF. The CDR3 nucleotides read TGTGCCAGTAGTGCGACAGGGGGAAATCAGCCCCAGCATTTT. Using reference TRBV19 and TRBJ1-5 for the parts outside the CDR3, the full variable domain is DGGITQSPKYLFRKEGQNVTLSCEQNLNHDAMYWYRQDPGQGLRLIYYSQIVNDFQKGDIAEGYSVSREKKESFPLTVTSAQKNPTAFYLCASSATGGNQPQHFGDGTRLSIL.

The genes are TRBV7-6 and TRBJ2-1; 9 nucleotides align to TRBD2. This CDR3 has 16 amino acids. Germline CDR1 and CDR2: SGHVS and FNYEAQ. V lost 5 bases, J lost 7 bases, and 12 bases stayed unmatched. For the CDR3, the DNA is TGTGCCAGCAGCACTTCTCAGCGGGGGGACCCTAATGAGCAGTTCTTC. Encoded protein: CASSTSQRGDPNEQFF.

The chain recombines TRBV29-1 with TRBJ2-2; D possibly corresponds to TRBD2 (5 bases). V shed 6 bases and J shed 2 bases, with 13 bases lying between them. This CDR3 has 14 amino acids. Per the germline V gene, CDR1 is SQVTM and CDR2 is ANQGSEA. CDR3 in DNA: TGCAGCGTCAAAGGACTGACCAACACCGGGGAGCTGTTTTTT. It translates to CSVKGLTNTGELFF.

This chain joins TRBV5-1 and TRBJ2-7; 7 bases line up with TRBD1. CDR1 SGHRS and CDR2 YFSETQ come from the germline V gene. There are 15 residues in the CDR3. J was trimmed by 3 bases and V by 4 bases; bases with no gene match: 10. CDR3 in DNA: TGCGCCAGCAGCAAGCCGACAGGGTTGGACTACGAGCAGTACTTC. Protein: CASSKPTGLDYEQYF.

This chain joins TRBV5-6 and TRBJ1-6; 7 bases are shared with TRBD1. Germline CDR1 is SGHDT and CDR2 is YYEEEE. CDR3 length equals 14 residues. V lost 4 bases and J lost 9; bases outside the gene matches: 7. The CDR3 reads CASSRRDSGSPLHF. In DNA form, the CDR3 reads TGTGCCAGCAGCCGGCGGGACAGCGGTTCACCCCTCCACTTT.

J is TRBJ1-3 and V is TRBV18; D gene unclear. CDR1 is KGHSH, CDR2 LQKENI, per germline. V was shortened by 6 bases and J by 0 bases, with 6 bases between the two germline ends. This CDR3 is built from 13 residues. As DNA, the CDR3 is TGTGCCAGCTCCCTCAGCTCTGGAAACACCATATATTTT. Its translation: CASSLSSGNTIYF. The whole variable domain, remainder taken from reference TRBV18 and TRBJ1-3, is NAGVMQNPRHLVRRRGQEARLRCSPMKGHSHVYWYRQLPEEGLKFMVYLQKENIIDESGMPKERFSAEFPKEGPSILRIQQVVRGDSAAYFCASSLSSGNTIYFGEGSWLTVV.

This clone was seen a single time. The genes are TRBV15 and TRBJ2-7, with 7 bases fitting TRBD2. Germline trimming cut 8 bases from V and 1 base from J; bases unmatched to any gene: 11. Per the germline V gene, CDR1 is LNHNV and CDR2 is YYDKDF (reference sequence). This CDR3 has 15 amino acids. DNA for the CDR3: TGTGCCACCCAGGCTAGAGCGGGGCGTTCCTACGAGCAGTACTTC. It specifies CATQARAGRSYEQYF.

CDR3 sequence (DNA): TGTGCCAGCTCACGGACAGGGGGCGAGGGCTACGAGCAGTACTTC. Its translation: CASSRTGGEGYEQYF. The rearrangement links TRBV18 to TRBJ2-7, with TRBD1 matching over 11 bases. CDR1 and CDR2 from the germline V gene are KGHSH and LQKENI. CDR3 length: 15 amino acids. With 4 bases clipped from V and 3 bases from J, the junction kept 5 bases outside the gene matches.

This clone was detected once. The V call is TRBV18, the J call TRBJ2-3; 7 nucleotides match TRBD1. From germline, CDR1 is KGHSH and CDR2 LQKENI. The CDR3 covers 16 residues. The V and J ends lost 1 base and 0 bases, in that order; junction bases with no gene match: 4. The CDR3 bases are TGTGCCAGCTCACCACTGGGACAGCAGAGCACAGATACGCAGTATTTT. It is translated as CASSPLGQQSTDTQYF.

The chain is built from TRBV29-1 and TRBJ1-4; 7 nucleotides match TRBD1. The CDR3 has 12 residues. After removal of 7 bases from V and 5 bases from J, the junction contained 4 bases not matched to a gene. In germline, CDR1 is SQVTM, CDR2 ANQGSEA. DNA of the CDR3: TGCAGCGCCGGGACAGACAATGAAAAACTGTTTTTT. Translated, it gives CSAGTDNEKLFF.

This clone appeared a few times. The chain employs TRBV7-2 and TRBJ1-1, with D tentatively TRBD1 (6 bases). From germline, CDR1 is SGHTA and CDR2 FQGNSA. V was cut by 4 bases and J by 0 bases, with 12 bases left in between. This CDR3 is built from 15 residues. CDR3 loop: CASSSLGQLNTEAFF. The CDR3 nucleotides are TGTGCCAGCAGCTCCCTCGGACAGCTGAACACTGAAGCTTTCTTT. The full variable domain, rest sourced from reference TRBV7-2 and TRBJ1-1, is GAGVSQSPSNKVTEKGKDVELRCDPISGHTALYWYRQSLGQGLEFLIYFQGNSAPDKSGLPSDRFSAERTGGSVSTLTIQRTQQEDSAVYLCASSSLGQLNTEAFFGQGTRLTVV.

The rearrangement uses TRBV28 and TRBJ1-2, with TRBD1 identical over 10 bases. Trimming took 4 bases from V and 4 from J; bases not matched to a gene: 3. The CDR3 extends over 14 amino acids. Looked up from germline, CDR1 is MDHEN and CDR2 is SYDVKM. The DNA for the CDR3 is TGTGCCAGCAGTTGGGACAGGGGAGGCTATGGCTACACCTTC. Its protein is CASSWDRGGYGYTF.

This clone appeared a single time. The chain couples TRBV2 to TRBJ2-1; 8 nucleotides line up with TRBD1. V trimming: 6 bases; J trimming: 7 bases; junction bases outside the gene matches: 11. Germline CDR1 reads SNHLY; CDR2 reads FYNNEI. The CDR3 is made up of 15 amino acids. For the CDR3, the DNA is TGTGCCAGCAGCCCCGGGACAGGCATGGGGAATGAGCAGTTCTTC. Translating it yields CASSPGTGMGNEQFF. Full variable domain (missing parts from reference TRBV2 and TRBJ2-1): EPEVTQTPSHQVTQMGQEVILRCVPISNHLYFYWYRQILGQKVEFLVSFYNNEISEKSEIFDDQFSVERPDGSNFTLKIRSTKLEDSAMYFCASSPGTGMGNEQFFGPGTRLTVL.

In its sample, this clone was seen a few times. The V call is TRBV27, the J call TRBJ2-1; a possible D gene is TRBD2 (5 bases). Germline V gene data show CDR1 as MNHEY and CDR2 as SMNVEV (reference sequence). V was cut by 3 bases and J by 5 bases, with 14 bases left in between. The CDR3 is 15 amino acids. The CDR3 loop reads CASSFPGNPNNEQFF. The DNA for the CDR3 is TGTGCCAGCAGTTTCCCCGGGAATCCCAACAATGAGCAGTTCTTC.

The chain has TRBV7-2 and TRBJ1-4; D gene unclear. CDR1 and CDR2 (germline): SGHTA, FQGNSA. CDR3 length: 15 residues. V was pared by 1 base and J by 5 bases, with 11 bases between. Here the CDR3 reads CASSLGEDFNEKLFF. CDR3 DNA sequence: TGTGCCAGCAGCTTAGGGGAGGACTTCAATGAAAAACTGTTTTTT.

This sequence joins TRBV4-1 and TRBJ1-1, with 9 bases that match TRBD1. CDR1 and CDR2 from the germline V gene are MGHRA and YSYEKL. The ends lost 4 bases at V and 5 bases at J; junction bases unmatched: 14. The CDR3 is 17 residues long. The CDR3, as DNA: TGCGCCAGCAGCCCGCAAGTAGCACAGGGGGCGCGAACTGAAGCTTTCTTT. As protein: CASSPQVAQGARTEAFF.

This clone was counted only a few times. The rearrangement joins TRBV5-5 to TRBJ1-6, with 8 bases aligning to TRBD1. The CDR3 is 16 residues long. Germline CDR1 is SGHKS and CDR2 is YYEKEE (reference sequence). Germline trimming cut 5 bases from V and 3 bases from J; bases unmatched to any gene: 7. CDR3 loop: CASSPTGANYNSPLHF. The CDR3 DNA reads TGTGCCAGCAGTCCGACAGGGGCCAACTATAATTCACCCCTCCACTTT. The complete variable domain, with remaining parts taken from reference TRBV5-5 and TRBJ1-6, reads DAGVTQSPTHLIKTRGQQVTLRCSPISGHKSVSWYQQVLGQGPQFIFQYYEKEERGRGNFPDRFSARQFPNYSSELNVNALLLGDSALYLCASSPTGANYNSPLHFGNGTRLTVT.

A single count supports this clone. The rearrangement joins TRBV30 to TRBJ1-5, with D unclear. This CDR3 has 12 residues. CDR1 GTSNPN and CDR2 SVGIG come from the germline V gene (reference sequence). The V end was cut by 3 bases, the J end by 4 bases, with 7 bases between. The CDR3 DNA sequence: TGTGCCTGGAGCGCAGAAAATCAGCCCCAGCATTTT. Protein sequence: CAWSAENQPQHF. Together with reference TRBV30 and TRBJ1-5, the CDR3 gives the full variable domain: SQTIHQWPATLVQPVGSPLSLECTVEGTSNPNLYWYRQAAGRGLQLLFYSVGIGQISSEVPQNLSASRPQDRQFILSSKKLLLSDSGFYLCAWSAENQPQHFGDGTRLSIL.

The gene calls are TRBV6-1 and TRBJ1-1, with unresolved D. This CDR3 contains 11 residues. Trimming took 0 bases from V and 13 from J, leaving 9 bases between them. Germline V CDR1 and CDR2: MNHNS, SASEGT. In nucleotides, the CDR3 is TGTGCCAGCAGTGAAGCGCCGGGTCGTTTCTTT. Translated: CASSEAPGRFF.

This chain links TRBV6-5 with TRBJ2-1; D gene uncertain. Germline CDR1 MNHEY, CDR2 SVGAGI. V was shortened by 5 bases and J by 4 bases, with 15 bases between the two germline ends. The CDR3 has 15 amino acids. CDR3 region: CASSIAVPRYNEQFF. Written as DNA, the CDR3 is TGTGCCAGCAGTATAGCAGTACCTCGTTACAATGAGCAGTTCTTC.

The rearrangement links TRBV19 to TRBJ1-1, with D possibly matching TRBD1 (6 bases). Germline V gene sequence: CDR1 LNHDA, CDR2 SQIVND (reference sequence). The CDR3 spans 14 residues. Trimming removed 6 bases at V and 1 base at J, with 12 bases between. The CDR3: CASRSGATNTEAFF. The CDR3 DNA reads TGTGCCAGTAGGTCAGGGGCCACGAACACTGAAGCTTTCTTT.

A single count supports this clone. The CDR3 region has the DNA TGTGCCAGCAGCCAGGGCGGAGGAGAGACCCAGTACTTC. It yields the protein CASSQGGGETQYF. The V and J genes are TRBV3-1 (or the pseudogene TRBV3-2) and TRBJ2-5; maybe TRBD2 (5 bases). V shed 3 bases and J shed 4 bases, with 9 bases lying between them. CDR1 LGHDT and CDR2 YNNKEL come from the germline V gene (reference sequence). The length of the CDR3 is 13 residues.

V gene TRBV7-2 combines with J gene TRBJ2-4; D remains unclear. The CDR3 is 13 amino acids. CDR1 is SGHTA, CDR2 FQGNSA, per germline. Trimming removed 1 base at V and 2 bases at J, with 3 bases between. CDR3 protein: CASSLVTKNIQYF. The CDR3 DNA sequence: TGTGCCAGCAGCTTAGTTACCAAAAACATTCAGTACTTC.

This chain joins TRBV7-3 and TRBJ2-3; the D is unclear. This CDR3 contains 16 residues. Germline V gene sequence: CDR1 SGHTA, CDR2 FQGTGA. The V end lost 2 bases, the J end lost 1 base, and 13 bases lay between the germline ends. DNA of the CDR3: TGTGCCAGCAGCTTAGGGTCCCAACGGGGCACAGATACGCAGTATTTT. Its translation: CASSLGSQRGTDTQYF.

The table lists this clone with a few counts. The J gene is TRBJ1-2, the V gene TRBV28; D possibly corresponds to TRBD1 (6 bases). Trimming removed 4 bases at V and 7 bases at J, with 10 bases between. Germline V gene data show CDR1 as MDHEN and CDR2 as SYDVKM. The CDR3 loop spans 12 amino acids. The CDR3 DNA reads as TGTGCCAGCAGTTCCGGGACATTTGGCTACACCTTC. Translated: CASSSGTFGYTF.